These 27 T cell receptor beta chains share one sample of origin, sequenced in a study of human T cells and chemical hapten exposure. Time point in this sample: pre-sensitization, week 0. Indicated treatment: therapeutic diphenylcyclopropenone sensitization with weekly scalp DPC. In TCRdb, the RACE reads were re-called with MiXCR into one record per CDR3 protein. The table includes around 350,000 distinct CDR3 sequences, around 5.5% detected once. Sequencing was performed on whole blood, taken in connection with sensitization to the hapten diphenylcyclopropenone (DPC). All receptors come from a woman under 30 with alopecia areata. Some clones in this sample may be carry-over from other donors' samples.

This clonotype was seen more than once but under ten times. This sequence joins TRBV20-1 and TRBJ2-4; a weak D match, TRBD2 (6 bases). Germline V gene data show CDR1 as DFQATT and CDR2 as SNEGSKA (reference sequence). V lost 3 bases to trimming and J lost 1 base, with 13 bases between them. This CDR3 is 15 amino acids long. CDR3 sequence reads: CSASGGQLAKNIQYF. For the CDR3, the DNA is TGCAGTGCTAGCGGGGGTCAGCTGGCCAAAAACATTCAGTACTTC.

Ten or more counts support this clonotype. This chain connects TRBV18 to TRBJ2-3; 8 bases line up with TRBD2. V shed 0 bases, J shed 3 bases, and the junction held 2 bases outside the gene matches. The CDR3 consists of 15 residues. Germline values: CDR1 KGHSH, CDR2 LQKENI. This CDR3 reads CASSPPGLGTDTQYF. In nucleotides, the CDR3 is TGTGCCAGCTCACCACCGGGACTAGGGACAGATACGCAGTATTTT.

This clonotype has a handful of counts. The chain employs TRBV29-1 and TRBJ2-7; D tentatively reads TRBD1 or TRBD2 (5 bases each). With 3 bases removed from V and 4 bases from J, the gap between germline ends came to 13 bases. In germline, CDR1 is SQVTM, CDR2 ANQGSEA. The CDR3 spans 13 residues. CDR3: CSVEVAGTYEQYF. Written as DNA, the CDR3 is TGCAGCGTTGAGGTGGCAGGGACGTACGAGCAGTACTTC.

This clonotype was recorded at least ten times. The chain uses TRBV5-1 and TRBJ2-5; 13 bases align to TRBD2. Germline loops: CDR1 SGHRS, CDR2 YFSETQ. The CDR3 contains 16 residues. V lost 4 bases and J lost 1; bases outside the gene matches: 4. CDR3 DNA: TGCGCCAGCAGCGCGGGACTAGCGGGGACCCAAGAGACCCAGTACTTC. Translating it yields CASSAGLAGTQETQYF.

The chain joins TRBV7-9 to TRBJ1-4; unclear D gene. Germline CDR1 is SEHNR and CDR2 is FQNEAQ (reference sequence). This CDR3 region has 14 residues. V dropped 1 base and J dropped 8 bases, with 11 bases sitting between them. The DNA of the CDR3 is TGTGCCAGCAGCTTAGAGGAGACCCGAGAAAAACTGTTTTTT. This gives the protein CASSLEETREKLFF.

This clonotype has a handful of counts. The chain uses TRBV20-1 and TRBJ2-3; unclear D gene. V lost 0 bases to trimming and J lost 1 base, with 8 bases between them. The germline V gene encodes CDR1 DFQATT and CDR2 SNEGSKA (reference sequence). The CDR3 loop spans 14 amino acids. The CDR3 nucleotides are TGCAGTGCTAGAGATCAGGTTCGCACAGATACGCAGTATTTT. It codes for CSARDQVRTDTQYF.

The sample holds a few counts of this clonotype. The rearrangement links TRBV5-1 to TRBJ1-6, with 10 bases identical to TRBD1. This CDR3 is built from 15 residues. The V segment lost 4 bases and the J segment 5 bases; nucleotides outside the gene matches: 3. Germline-derived CDR1 and CDR2 are SGHRS and YFSETQ. CDR3 DNA sequence: TGCGCCAGCAGCCTGACAGGGGGCGATAATTCACCCCTCCACTTT. This sequence encodes CASSLTGGDNSPLHF.

This clonotype turned up a few times. V is TRBV6-5 and J is TRBJ1-5, with D hard to call. This CDR3 comprises 15 residues. The V end lost 2 bases, the J end lost 9 bases, and 17 bases lay between the germline ends. Germline-derived CDR1 and CDR2 are MNHEY and SVGAGI. CDR3 residues: CASSYAGDKARPQHF. CDR3 nucleotide sequence: TGTGCCAGCAGTTACGCAGGCGACAAAGCAAGGCCCCAGCATTTT.

This clonotype was seen ten or more times. The chain links TRBV7-2 to TRBJ1-1, with D perhaps matching TRBD1 (6 bases). Per the germline V gene, CDR1 is SGHTA and CDR2 is FQGNSA. The CDR3 runs 16 residues. V was shortened by 6 bases and J by 5 bases, with 22 bases between the two germline ends. CDR3 sequence reads: CASSSKVWIGGTEAFF. In DNA, the CDR3 is TGTGCCAGCAGTTCCAAGGTTTGGATAGGGGGAACTGAAGCTTTCTTT.

The chain employs TRBV19 and TRBJ1-5; D is unresolved. CDR1 is LNHDA, CDR2 SQIVND, per germline (reference sequence). This CDR3 spans 13 amino acids. V shed 4 bases and J shed 4 bases, with 8 bases lying between them. The CDR3 DNA reads TGTGCCAGTAGTAGCCCTTTTAATCAGCCCCAGCATTTT. This sequence encodes CASSSPFNQPQHF.

This clonotype was seen a few times. The chain joins TRBV5-1 to TRBJ2-1; D remains unclear. CDR3 length equals 15 residues. V lost 6 bases and J 0 bases, leaving 13 bases between the germline ends. Germline V lookup: CDR1 SGHRS, CDR2 YFSETQ. The CDR3 bases are TGCGCCAGCACCCCAATTTCGGCCTCCTACAATGAGCAGTTCTTC. Translation gives CASTPISASYNEQFF.

This clonotype was detected ten times or more. CDR3 nucleotides: TGTGCCAGCAGCCTTGACAGTTTGAGCGAGCAGTACTTC. This translates into CASSLDSLSEQYF. The chain links TRBV7-3 to TRBJ2-7; a possible D gene is TRBD1 (5 bases). Germline assignment: CDR1 SGHTA and CDR2 FQGTGA. The CDR3 runs to 13 residues. Trimming pared 5 bases from V and 6 bases from J, leaving 14 bases between.

This clonotype was counted at least ten times. This sequence joins TRBV12-3 or TRBV12-4 and TRBJ2-7; D could derive from TRBD1 or TRBD2 (5 bases each). CDR3 length equals 14 residues. Trimming removed 3 bases from V and 2 bases from J, with 11 bases in between. Written as DNA, the CDR3 is TGTGCCAGCAGTTTGGGGGACGCTCCCTACGAGCAGTACTTC. Translation gives CASSLGDAPYEQYF.

This clonotype has at least ten counts. This chain joins TRBV6-5 and TRBJ1-1, with TRBD1 as a possible D gene (5 bases). This CDR3 is 13 amino acids long. Trimming stripped 2 bases from V and 4 bases from J, with 8 bases between. Germline CDR1 and CDR2: MNHEY and SVGAGI. CDR3 region: CASSYGGSTEAFF. CDR3 nucleotides: TGTGCCAGCAGTTACGGGGGAAGCACTGAAGCTTTCTTT.

Points on this clonotype: Since a much larger clone is just one base distant, this may be a read error. The chain combines TRBV6-5 with TRBJ1-1; the D gene is possibly TRBD1 (5 bases). This CDR3 is built from 15 residues. Germline CDR1 reads MNHEY; CDR2 reads SVGAGI. The ends were cut back, 1 base at V and 3 bases at J, with 12 bases in the middle. This CDR3 is CASSYLISRDTEAFF. The DNA of the CDR3 is TGTGCCAGCAGTTACTTGATTAGCAGGGACACTGAAGCTTTCTTT.

This clonotype was seen ten or more times. This rearrangement joins TRBV5-1 to TRBJ1-4; 7 nucleotides match TRBD1. The CDR3 spans 18 residues. The germline gives CDR1 SGHRS, CDR2 YFSETQ. J was trimmed by 0 bases and V by 0 bases; bases with no gene match: 8. The CDR3 nucleotides are TGCGCCAGCAGCTTGGGCTACGGGACAGCCGCAACTAATGAAAAACTGTTTTTT. The encoded protein is CASSLGYGTAATNEKLFF.

This chain links TRBV25-1 with TRBJ2-7, with 8 bases lining up with TRBD2. The V and J ends lost 4 bases and 0 bases, in that order; junction bases with no gene match: 5. The germline CDR1 and CDR2 sequences are MGHDK and SYGVNS. This CDR3 is 15 amino acids long. CDR3 residues: CASSGRGDNSYEQYF. In DNA form, the CDR3 reads TGTGCCAGCAGTGGGCGGGGGGATAACTCCTACGAGCAGTACTTC.

This clonotype was counted a few times. The chain joins TRBV9 to TRBJ1-3, with D perhaps matching TRBD1 (5 bases). With 0 bases removed from V and 0 bases from J, the gap between germline ends came to 13 bases. Germline lookup yields CDR1 SGDLS and CDR2 YYNGEE. CDR3 length equals 17 residues. CDR3 residues: CASSVDGGLGSGNTIYF. As DNA, the CDR3 is TGTGCCAGCAGCGTAGACGGGGGATTAGGCTCTGGAAACACCATATATTTT.

The chain combines TRBV6-2 or TRBV6-3 with TRBJ2-7; TRBD2 matches at 8 bases. V lost 3 bases, J lost 3 bases, and 7 bases stayed unmatched. In germline, CDR1 is MNHEY, CDR2 SVGEGT. The CDR3 is made up of 15 amino acids. CDR3 nucleotide sequence: TGTGCCAGCAGTTATCCTAAGGCGGGGGGCTACGAGCAGTACTTC. It translates to CASSYPKAGGYEQYF.

This clonotype turned up a few times. This rearrangement joins TRBV12-5 to TRBJ2-7; D remains ambiguous. CDR1 and CDR2 (germline): LGHNT, FRNRAP. The CDR3 runs 14 residues. Between the trimmed V and J ends, which lost 5 bases and 2 bases, there was a span of 13 bases. The CDR3 region has the DNA TGTGCTAGTGGTCCTCAGGCGCGCCCCTACGAGCAGTACTTC. As protein: CASGPQARPYEQYF.

Only a few counts were recorded for this clonotype. This chain's CDR3 is CASSKTARQPQHF. CDR3 DNA: TGTGCCAGCAGTAAAACAGCACGGCAGCCCCAGCATTTT. V is TRBV12-3 or TRBV12-4 and J is TRBJ1-5; no firm D call. The CDR3 runs to 13 residues. Trimming shortened V by 5 bases and J by 7 bases, and 12 bases separated the two germline ends.

The table lists this clonotype with a few counts. The V and J genes are TRBV27 and TRBJ2-2, with 8 bases that match TRBD1. V trimming: 8 bases; J trimming: 5 bases; junction bases outside the gene matches: 13. The CDR3 totals 16 residues. Germline-derived CDR1 and CDR2 are MNHEY and SMNVEV (reference sequence). The CDR3 bases are TGTGCCAGCGGCTTCTTAGGACAGGGAAAAACCGGGGAGCTGTTTTTT. This translates into CASGFLGQGKTGELFF.

This clonotype was detected a few times. V is TRBV9 and J is TRBJ2-3; D gene uncertain. CDR3 length: 14 amino acids. V was clipped by 2 bases and J by 6 bases, with 13 bases between them. CDR1 is SGDLS, CDR2 YYNGEE, per germline. The CDR3 reads CASSVLEYVDTQYF. The DNA for the CDR3 is TGTGCCAGCAGCGTCCTAGAATATGTTGATACGCAGTATTTT.

This clonotype was counted only a few times. DNA for the CDR3: TGCAGTGCTAGAGCTCCTAAAGTCCCGAGCGCCCAGTACTTC. Protein sequence: CSARAPKVPSAQYF. The V gene is TRBV20-1, the J gene TRBJ2-5; no firm D call. The germline CDR1 and CDR2 sequences are DFQATT and SNEGSKA (reference sequence). The CDR3 covers 14 residues. The V end was cut by 1 base, the J end by 9 bases, with 18 bases between.

The gene calls are TRBV20-1 and TRBJ2-7, with 7 positions matching TRBD2. CDR3 length equals 14 residues. The germline V gene has CDR1 DFQATT and CDR2 SNEGSKA (reference sequence). With V trimmed by 5 bases and J by 4 bases, 11 bases remained unmatched. CDR3 coding DNA: TGCAGTGCTCCCCAGGAGCAGGGAGGGTACGAGCAGTACTTC. The encoded protein is CSAPQEQGGYEQYF.

This clonotype came up many times. V is TRBV6-2 or TRBV6-3 and J is TRBJ1-1; D is undetermined. Germline V CDR1 and CDR2: MNHEY, SVGEGT. The CDR3 runs to 13 residues. Between the trimmed V and J ends, which lost 2 bases and 4 bases, there was a span of 8 bases. CDR3 residues: CASSYIIGTEAFF. The CDR3 bases are TGTGCCAGCAGTTACATAATCGGCACTGAAGCTTTCTTT.

V gene TRBV7-8 combines with J gene TRBJ2-3; a possible D gene is TRBD2 (7 bases). There are 15 residues in the CDR3. Per germline, CDR1 SGHVS and CDR2 FQNEAQ. Trimming took off 1 base at V and 10 bases at J, with 18 bases between the two ends. CDR3 protein: CASSLVREGQIAQYF. The CDR3 nucleotides are TGTGCCAGCAGCTTAGTCAGGGAGGGACAAATAGCGCAGTATTTT.